Listed below are T cell receptor beta chains from one sample, sequenced in a study of OX40 agonist ivuxolimab in advanced cancers. The assay was immunoSEQ multiplex PCR, and TCRdb's table has in-frame clones only and misses some. The table has approximately 70,000 clones, 80% to 90% seen once; the top ten hold around 2.3%. The specimen was CD4+ or CD8+ T cells sorted from blood, collected in a trial of the OX40 agonist ivuxolimab. The receptors were sampled from an adult with an advanced solid tumor such as melanoma, head and neck, liver or kidney cancer. Both conserved end residues are part of each CDR3. The D gene is left open where the match is weak. Clone size is given for some rows only: seen once, a few or many times, or a class if the clone is expanded.

.,.,TRBJ2-1,TRBV19,TGTGCCAGCATTGGAGTCGGGTACTCCTACAATGAGCAGTTCTTC,CASIGVGYSYNEQFF
.,.,TRBJ2-5,TRBV19,TGTGCCAGTAGTATGCCAGGGATGGGAGAGACCCAGTACTTC,CASSMPGMGETQYF
.,once,TRBJ2-5,TRBV5-1,TGCGCCAGCAGCTTCCTTACCCAGGGTTTGGGGACCCAGTACTTC,CASSFLTQGLGTQYF
TRBD1,.,TRBJ1-1,TRBV6-1,TGTGCCAGCAGTGGAATCAGGGGGCCCATGAACACTGAAGCTTTCTTT,CASSGIRGPMNTEAFF
TRBD2,.,TRBJ2-1,TRBV5-4,TGTGCCAGCACCAACCCGCTAGGGGACTACCATGAGCAGTTCTTC,CASTNPLGDYHEQFF
.,.,TRBJ2-3,TRBV5-6,TGTGCCAGCAGCCGACAGACCGATACGCAGTATTTT,CASSRQTDTQYF
.,.,TRBJ2-6,TRBV5-1,TGCGCCAGCAGCTTGGCCGAGTCGGCTGGGGCCAACGTCCTGACTTTC,CASSLAESAGANVLTF
.,.,TRBJ2-5,TRBV18,TGTGCCAGCTCACCAATGGCGAGCACCCAAGAGACCCAGTACTTC,CASSPMASTQETQYF
.,.,TRBJ1-1,TRBV28,TGTGCCAGCAGTTCACCGAGAGAGACTGAAGCTTTCTTT,CASSSPRETEAFF
TRBD1,.,TRBJ2-3,TRBV28,TGTGCCAGCAGCAGGGGGAGCACAGATACGCAGTATTTT,CASSRGSTDTQYF
TRBD2,.,TRBJ2-7,TRBV2,TGTGCCAGCAGTGGCGGGAGCCACGAGCAGTACTTC,CASSGGSHEQYF
.,few,TRBJ2-3,TRBV9,TGTGCCAGCAGCGCCGGGGATTTCACAGATACGCAGTATTTT,CASSAGDFTDTQYF
.,.,TRBJ1-2,TRBV28,TGTGCCAGCAGCCGGTCCGATGGCTACACCTTC,CASSRSDGYTF
TRBD1,once,TRBJ2-1,TRBV4-1,TGCGCCAGCAGCCAAGATGGGACAGGGTACAATGAGCAGTTCTTC,CASSQDGTGYNEQFF
.,.,TRBJ1-2,TRBV5-4,TGTGCCAGCAGCTTGGACCCAGCGGGCTATGGCTACACCTTC,CASSLDPAGYGYTF
TRBD1,once,TRBJ2-7,TRBV9,TGTGCCAGCAGCCCGTGGACAGGCTACTCCTACGAGCAGTACTTC,CASSPWTGYSYEQYF
.,.,TRBJ2-7,TRBV30,TGTGCCTGGAGTTCAGGAGCCCTCTACGAGCAGTACTTC,CAWSSGALYEQYF
.,.,TRBJ1-1,TRBV19,TGTGCCAGTAGTATCGCAGGAAGGACTTTCTTT,CASSIAGRTFF
.,.,TRBJ2-6,TRBV18,TGTGCCAGCTCACCACAGGGGCAAATCGTCGCTGGGGCCAACGTCCTGACTTTC,CASSPQGQIVAGANVLTF
.,.,TRBJ2-7,TRBV7-2,TGTGCCAGCAGCTTTGGGAGCTCCTACGAGCAGTACTTC,CASSFGSSYEQYF
.,.,TRBJ1-5,TRBV5-5,TGTGCCAGCAGCTTGGGAGAAAGCCCATATAGCAATCAGCCCCAGCATTTT,CASSLGESPYSNQPQHF
.,.,TRBJ1-2,TRBV19,TGTGCCAGTAGTTTAAGGACAGCTAAAGCTTATGGCTACACCTTC,CASSLRTAKAYGYTF
.,.,TRBJ2-2,TRBV2,TGTGCCAGCAGTTTACAGGGTGGTACCGGGGAGCTGTTTTTT,CASSLQGGTGELFF
.,.,TRBJ2-5,TRBV5-1,TGCGCCAGCAATTCTGCTGGGGCCAATCCTCAAGAGACCCAGTACTTC,CASNSAGANPQETQYF
.,.,TRBJ1-1,TRBV6-6,TGTGCCAGCAACGAAAACACTGAAGCTTTCTTT,CASNENTEAFF
.,.,TRBJ1-3,TRBV5-1,TGCGCCAGCAGCTTGGAGCGAGGCGGATCCTCTGGAAACACCATATATTTT,CASSLERGGSSGNTIYF
TRBD2,.,TRBJ2-2,TRBV19,TGTGCCAGTAGTATCAGGCTAGCGGGAGTGGCCGGGGAGCTGTTTTTT,CASSIRLAGVAGELFF
.,once,TRBJ1-2,TRBV10-1,TGCGCCAGCAGTGAAGCTGGGTTTAACTATGGCTACACCTTC,CASSEAGFNYGYTF
TRBD1,once,TRBJ2-1,TRBV7-2,TGTGCCAGCAGCTTCGGCAGGGGGAGAGATGAGCAGTTCTTC,CASSFGRGRDEQFF
.,.,TRBJ1-4,TRBV19,TGTGCCAGTAGTAACCCGCAGCGGGGTGGTGAAAAACTGTTTTTT,CASSNPQRGGEKLFF
.,.,TRBJ1-3,TRBV2,TGTGCCAGCAGTGAGGAGGGCGGGAGAAACACCATATATTTT,CASSEEGGRNTIYF
.,.,TRBJ1-3,TRBV5-1,TGCGCCAGCAGCTTGCTCTGGCCGGCCGGCCACTCTGGAAACACCATATATTTT,CASSLLWPAGHSGNTIYF
.,.,TRBJ1-1,TRBV11-2,TGTGCCAGCAGCTTCCGTATCGAGGGGAACTCTGAAGCTTTCTTT,CASSFRIEGNSEAFF
.,.,TRBJ1-2,TRBV9,TGTGCCAGCAGCGTAGTGGCGGACGCCTATGGCTACACCTTC,CASSVVADAYGYTF
TRBD2,.,TRBJ2-5,TRBV4-2,TGTGCCAGCAGCCAAGAAATGGAAACTAGCGGGCTGCGCGTCCAGTACTTC,CASSQEMETSGLRVQYF
.,once,TRBJ2-4,TRBV4-1,TGCGCCAGCAGCCAAGATTCATGGGACATTCAGTACTTC,CASSQDSWDIQYF
TRBD1,.,TRBJ1-4,TRBV27,TGTGCCAGCAATAACAGGGGAAAAAATGAAAAACTGTTTTTT,CASNNRGKNEKLFF
.,.,TRBJ1-2,TRBV27,TGTGCCAGCAGTTGGGCGGGGGGGCAAGGCTACACCTTC,CASSWAGGQGYTF
.,.,TRBJ2-5,TRBV28,TGTGCCAGCAGGCCACAGGGTAGGGAGACCCAGTACTTC,CASRPQGRETQYF
TRBD1,.,TRBJ2-1,TRBV28,TGTGCCAGCAGTTCACTCCGGGACAGGGTGGATGAGCAGTTCTTC,CASSSLRDRVDEQFF
.,.,TRBJ2-1,TRBV11-2,TGTGCCAGCAGCTTATCGTCCCCCAGGGTGGGTTATGAGCAGTTCTTC,CASSLSSPRVGYEQFF
.,.,TRBJ1-2,TRBV19,TGTGCCAGTAGAAAGACGGCTAACTATGGCTACACCTTC,CASRKTANYGYTF
.,.,TRBJ2-5,TRBV5-1,TGCGCCAGCAGCTTGGCCGAGACCCAGTACTTC,CASSLAETQYF
TRBD1,.,TRBJ2-5,TRBV6-1,TGTGCCAGCAGTGCCGGGACAGCCCAAGAGACCCAGTACTTC,CASSAGTAQETQYF
.,.,TRBJ2-5,TRBV7-6,TGTGCCAGCAGCTTAGGGGGGACGCGGCTGAGCGAGACCCAGTACTTC,CASSLGGTRLSETQYF
.,.,TRBJ1-2,TRBV7-2,TGTGCCAGCAGCTTAGGGACGCCGTCTGGCTACACCTTC,CASSLGTPSGYTF
.,.,TRBJ2-5,TRBV13,TGTGCCAGCAGCTTAAAAGTACACAGCGAGACCCAGTACTTC,CASSLKVHSETQYF
TRBD1,.,TRBJ2-7,TRBV6-6,TGTGCCAGCAGTTACTCGACAGGGTACGAGCAGTACTTC,CASSYSTGYEQYF
TRBD2,.,TRBJ2-5,TRBV2,TGTGCCAGCAGTGCGGGACTAGCGGGGGGGAACTTC,CASSAGLAGGNF
.,.,TRBJ2-7,TRBV5-6,TGTGCCAGCAGCTTCGGTAGGGTCGAGGACGAGCAGTACTTC,CASSFGRVEDEQYF